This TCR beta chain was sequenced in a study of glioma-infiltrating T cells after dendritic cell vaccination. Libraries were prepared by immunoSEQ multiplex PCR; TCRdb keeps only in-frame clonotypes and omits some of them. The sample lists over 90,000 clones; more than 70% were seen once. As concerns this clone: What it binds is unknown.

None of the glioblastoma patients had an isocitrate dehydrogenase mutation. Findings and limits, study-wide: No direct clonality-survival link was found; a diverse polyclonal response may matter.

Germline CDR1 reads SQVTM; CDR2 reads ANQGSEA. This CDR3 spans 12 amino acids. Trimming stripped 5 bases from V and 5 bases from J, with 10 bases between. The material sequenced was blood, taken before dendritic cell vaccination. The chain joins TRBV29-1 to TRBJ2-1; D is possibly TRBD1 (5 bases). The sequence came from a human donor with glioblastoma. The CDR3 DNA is TGCAGCGTTAGGCAGGGCAACAATGAGCAGTTCTTC. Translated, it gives CSVRQGNNEQFF.